These 25 T cell receptor beta chains originate from one sample sequenced in a study of Tregs in tolerant kidney transplant recipients. Assay used: immunoSEQ multiplex PCR; TCRdb lists only in-frame clones, some missing. The table lists 54,000 or so clones, about 91% of them singletons, with 15% in the top ten. Mixed chimerism was transient after nonmyeloablative marrow transplants from related graft donors. The material sequenced was CD8+ T cells from blood (PBMCs), taken 24 months after the transplant. The source is a human patient who received a combined kidney and bone marrow transplant. The graft donor may account for some of the T cells.

This clone was seen a few times. The V call is TRBV7-3, the J call TRBJ2-3, with TRBD2 identical over 12 bases. From germline, CDR1 is SGHTA and CDR2 FQGTGA. With 5 bases clipped from V and 5 bases from J, the junction kept 2 bases outside the gene matches. This CDR3 has 14 residues. This CDR3 reads CASSPSGGVDTQYF. CDR3 nucleotide sequence: TGTGCCAGCAGCCCTAGCGGGGGGGTAGATACGCAGTATTTT.

The V and J genes are TRBV4-1 and TRBJ2-7; TRBD2 matches at 12 bases. The germline gives CDR1 MGHRA, CDR2 YSYEKL. J gave up 7 bases and V 1 base, and 8 bases lay outside the gene matches. The CDR3 covers 16 residues. CDR3 sequence reads: CASSQGVASGRGEQYF. CDR3 coding DNA: TGCGCCAGCAGCCAAGGGGTGGCTAGCGGGAGGGGAGAGCAGTACTTC.

CDR3 region: CASSQDRRQVSNQPQHF. The CDR3 region has the DNA TGCGCCAGCAGCCAAGATCGGCGCCAGGTTAGCAATCAGCCCCAGCATTTT. J is TRBJ1-5 and V is TRBV4-1, with no clear D. Germline V gives CDR1 MGHRA, CDR2 YSYEKL. Trimming removed 0 bases from V and 0 bases from J, with 12 bases in between. The CDR3 length is 17 residues.

The rearrangement uses TRBV9 and TRBJ2-3; 8 nucleotides line up with TRBD2. V lost 4 bases and J lost 5; bases outside the gene matches: 9. Germline lookup yields CDR1 SGDLS and CDR2 YYNGEE. CDR3 length: 15 amino acids. CDR3 DNA sequence: TGTGCCAGCAGCCTCACGGGGGGGTTAGGAGATACGCAGTATTTT. Translation gives CASSLTGGLGDTQYF.

The CDR3 DNA reads TGTGCCAGCAGCTACGGGAAACACTATGGCTACACCTTC. This gives the protein CASSYGKHYGYTF. The rearrangement joins TRBV5-6 to TRBJ1-2, with no clear D. Trimming took 3 bases from V and 3 from J, leaving 9 bases between them. CDR1 is SGHDT and CDR2 is YYEEEE in the germline V gene. There are 13 residues in the CDR3.

Note on this clone: Distinct nucleotide sequences in the sample also encode this CDR3. The chain recombines TRBV9 with TRBJ2-3; 7 nucleotides agree with TRBD2. Looked up from germline, CDR1 is SGDLS and CDR2 is YYNGEE. The CDR3 loop spans 15 amino acids. With 3 bases clipped from V and 5 bases from J, the junction kept 9 bases outside the gene matches. CDR3 nucleotides: TGTGCCAGCAGCGCTTCGGGACTAAGCGGAGATACGCAGTATTTT. It codes for CASSASGLSGDTQYF.

V usage is TRBV19 and J usage is TRBJ1-6; perhaps TRBD1 as D (6 bases). The CDR3 is 13 amino acids. Germline values: CDR1 LNHDA, CDR2 SQIVND (reference sequence). V was cut by 6 bases and J by 7 bases, with 10 bases left in between. CDR3 region: CASSPGGNSPLHF. As DNA, the CDR3 is TGTGCCAGTAGCCCGGGGGGCAATTCACCCCTCCACTTT.

The chain links TRBV2 to TRBJ1-2, with 9 bases that match TRBD1. V lost 6 bases, J lost 4 bases, and 12 bases stayed unmatched. Germline V lookup: CDR1 SNHLY, CDR2 FYNNEI. CDR3 size: 16 residues. The CDR3 protein is CASREGTGTLSYGYTF. The DNA for the CDR3 is TGTGCCAGCAGAGAGGGGACAGGGACTTTGAGCTATGGCTACACCTTC.

This clone was picked up a small number of times. DNA for the CDR3: TGTGCCAGCAGCTCCAAGCGGGAGGGCCTGGTCAATGAGCAGTTCTTC. Protein sequence: CASSSKREGLVNEQFF. V is TRBV11-3 and J is TRBJ2-1; TRBD2 agrees at 10 bases. Germline V CDR1 and CDR2: SGHNT, YENEEA. This CDR3 has 16 amino acids. J lost 6 bases, V lost 4 bases, and 9 bases had no gene match.

This chain links TRBV7-8 with TRBJ2-3; maybe TRBD1 (5 bases). CDR1 and CDR2 from the germline V gene are SGHVS and FQNEAQ. With 5 bases removed from V and 2 bases from J, the gap between germline ends came to 11 bases. The CDR3 consists of 14 residues. CDR3 in amino acids: CASSLATVTDTQYF. For the CDR3, the DNA is TGTGCCAGCAGCCTTGCGACAGTCACAGATACGCAGTATTTT.

The chain has TRBV25-1 and TRBJ1-4; tentatively, D is TRBD1 (6 bases). CDR1 and CDR2 (germline): MGHDK, SYGVNS. Between the trimmed V and J ends, which lost 6 bases and 8 bases, there was a span of 19 bases. CDR3 size: 15 residues. Here the CDR3 reads CASRERDTREEKLFF. CDR3 DNA: TGTGCCAGCAGAGAAAGGGACACCCGGGAAGAAAAACTGTTTTTT. Using reference TRBV25-1 and TRBJ1-4 for the parts outside the CDR3, the full variable domain is EADIYQTPRYLVIGTGKKITLECSQTMGHDKMYWYQQDPGMELHLIHYSYGVNSTEKGDLSSESTVSRIRTEHFPLTLESARPSHTSQYLCASRERDTREEKLFFGSGTQLSVL.

The chain is built from TRBV7-9 and TRBJ2-5; D perhaps matches TRBD2 (5 bases). Trimming pared 1 base from V and 4 bases from J, leaving 7 bases between. The CDR3 is 13 residues long. Germline-derived CDR1 and CDR2 are SEHNR and FQNEAQ (reference sequence). The chain's CDR3 is CASSLVRGETQYF. The CDR3 DNA follows: TGTGCCAGCAGCTTAGTTCGGGGAGAGACCCAGTACTTC.

The V call is TRBV6-1, the J call TRBJ2-7, with 9 bases fitting TRBD1. CDR3 length: 14 amino acids. The V gene end was trimmed by 1 base and the J gene end by 8 bases; junction bases not matched to a gene: 6. Germline V CDR1 and CDR2: MNHNS, SASEGT. The CDR3, as DNA: TGTGCCAGCAGTGAAGGGACAGGGGCGACTAAGCAGTACTTC. Amino acids: CASSEGTGATKQYF.

J is TRBJ2-7 and V is TRBV27; perhaps TRBD1 as D (5 bases). The germline V gene encodes CDR1 MNHEY and CDR2 SMNVEV (reference sequence). Trimming removed 3 bases from V and 0 bases from J, with 6 bases in between. This CDR3 is built from 13 residues. The CDR3 here is CASSFRVSYEQYF. DNA for the CDR3: TGTGCCAGCAGTTTCAGGGTCTCCTACGAGCAGTACTTC.

The gene calls are TRBV14 and TRBJ2-7; no definite D call. The ends were cut back, 0 bases at V and 4 bases at J, with 4 bases in the middle. Germline CDR1 SGHDN, CDR2 FVKESK. This CDR3 has 12 amino acids. The CDR3 DNA reads TGTGCCAGCAGCCAAGATGCGTACGAGCAGTACTTC. This gives the protein CASSQDAYEQYF.

This rearrangement joins TRBV27 to TRBJ2-7; 8 positions match TRBD2. The germline V gene has CDR1 MNHEY and CDR2 SMNVEV (reference sequence). The CDR3 sequence is 12 residues long. After removal of 8 bases from V and 2 bases from J, the junction contained 2 bases not matched to a gene. The CDR3 spells CASSGGPYEQYF. The CDR3 DNA is TGTGCCAGCTCGGGGGGGCCCTACGAGCAGTACTTC.

The V and J genes are TRBV7-3 and TRBJ2-3; no reliable D call. V lost 4 bases to trimming and J lost 6 bases, with 11 bases between them. This CDR3 is built from 13 residues. Germline V gene lookup returns CDR1 SGHTA and CDR2 FQGTGA. CDR3 in amino acids: CASSSVPRDTQYF. The CDR3 region has the DNA TGTGCCAGCAGCTCGGTTCCCCGGGATACGCAGTATTTT.

The chain is built from TRBV4-1 and TRBJ2-7; 8 nucleotides line up with TRBD2. With 0 bases clipped from V and 3 bases from J, the junction kept 7 bases outside the gene matches. The CDR3 spans 16 residues. Germline V gene sequence: CDR1 MGHRA, CDR2 YSYEKL. Here the CDR3 DNA reads TGCGCCAGCAGCCAAGAGTTCCCGGGGGGGAGCTACGAGCAGTACTTC. Protein: CASSQEFPGGSYEQYF.

This rearrangement joins TRBV9 to TRBJ2-1; 7 nucleotides align to TRBD2. The CDR3 consists of 15 residues. Trimming took 2 bases from V and 5 from J; bases not matched to a gene: 7. The germline CDR1 and CDR2 sequences are SGDLS and YYNGEE. CDR3 protein: CASSVRLAANNEQFF. For the CDR3, the DNA is TGTGCCAGCAGCGTTCGTCTAGCGGCGAACAATGAGCAGTTCTTC.

This clone was observed a handful of times. The V gene is TRBV13, the J gene TRBJ1-4; no clear D. This CDR3 is 12 amino acids long. From germline, CDR1 is PRHDT and CDR2 FYEKMQ (reference sequence). Trimming shortened V by 5 bases and J by 5 bases, and 6 bases separated the two germline ends. CDR3 nucleotide sequence: TGTGCCAGCAGCGCCCAGAATGAAAAACTGTTTTTT. Translating it yields CASSAQNEKLFF.

The V and J genes are TRBV4-3 and TRBJ2-1, with 12 bases that match TRBD2. The germline V gene has CDR1 LGHNA and CDR2 YSLEER. The CDR3 loop spans 17 amino acids. J was trimmed by 6 bases and V by 0 bases; bases with no gene match: 6. This CDR3 is CASSQDSLAGGRNEQFF. Written as DNA, the CDR3 is TGCGCCAGCAGCCAAGATTCGCTAGCGGGGGGGCGCAATGAGCAGTTCTTC.

The chain joins TRBV5-1 to TRBJ2-7; D perhaps matches TRBD1 (5 bases). The germline V and J ends were trimmed by 0 bases and 5 bases, with 9 bases remaining between them. This CDR3 is 13 amino acids long. Germline CDR1 SGHRS, CDR2 YFSETQ. The CDR3 loop is CASSLGRADEQYF. In DNA, the CDR3 is TGCGCCAGCAGCTTGGGCAGGGCTGACGAGCAGTACTTC.

The J gene is TRBJ1-2, the V gene TRBV13, with D possibly being TRBD1 (6 bases). CDR1 PRHDT and CDR2 FYEKMQ come from the germline V gene (reference sequence). Between the trimmed V and J ends, which lost 2 bases and 4 bases, there was a span of 11 bases. The CDR3 totals 14 residues. CDR3 nucleotide sequence: TGTGCCAGCAGCTTACGACAAGGGGGCTATGGCTACACCTTC. Protein product: CASSLRQGGYGYTF.

This chain connects TRBV27 to TRBJ1-1, with D possibly TRBD1 on 5 matching bases. The CDR3 contains 17 residues. Germline V gene sequence: CDR1 MNHEY, CDR2 SMNVEV (reference sequence). V gave up 5 bases and J gave up 1 base, with 20 bases separating them. The CDR3: CASSPPTWGGTNTEAFF. The CDR3 coding sequence is TGTGCCAGCAGTCCCCCGACCTGGGGCGGAACGAACACTGAAGCTTTCTTT.

The genes are TRBV2 and TRBJ2-1; D gene ambiguous. The CDR3 runs to 14 residues. Germline loops: CDR1 SNHLY, CDR2 FYNNEI. V was trimmed by 5 bases and J by 7 bases, leaving 15 bases between them. CDR3 nucleotides: TGTGCCAGCAGTCCTGAGTACAGCCCGAATGAGCAGTTCTTC. It specifies CASSPEYSPNEQFF.